This T cell receptor beta chain was recorded in a study of T cell responses to AZD1222 COVID-19 vaccine. Note on this clone: The antigen is undetermined.

Germline values: CDR1 SGHTA, CDR2 FQGTGA. Deletions cut 5 bases from V and 6 bases from J, with 13 bases between. The CDR3 covers 13 residues. Study outcomes and limitations: Among the donors, most were white British and more were female, and clonal diversity was possibly underestimated. Spike as a whole was targeted by vaccine-associated CD4 TCRs, dominant at 160-218 and 743-854.

The assay was immunoSEQ multiplex PCR, and TCRdb's table has in-frame clones only and misses some. There are approximately 100,000 clones in the sample; approximately 90% occur only once, and 4% to 5.5% lies in the top ten. The sequences come from peripheral blood, collected on day 0 of AZD1222 vaccination. The clonotype originates from an adult in good health. This chain joins TRBV7-3 and TRBJ1-1, with D perhaps matching TRBD1 (5 bases). The CDR3 region is CASSLRQSAEAFF. In nucleotides, the CDR3 is TGTGCCAGCAGCCTACGACAGTCAGCTGAAGCTTTCTTT.